This entry features one TCR beta chain sequence. The CD4+ fraction was divided into a CD45RA+ naive subset and a CD45RA-negative memory subset. Produced via immunoSEQ multiplex PCR; TCRdb's table is partial and in-frame only. In the table there are about 1 million clones, about three quarters of which are singletons. This sample was taken from a study of shared clonotypes between healthy human individuals. Trimming shortened V by 5 bases and J by 2 bases, and 10 bases separated the two germline ends. Germline CDR1 and CDR2: MNHNY and SVGAGI (reference sequence). This CDR3 is built from 14 residues. Sequencing was carried out using memory CD4+ T cells sorted from blood. As for subset: CD45RA-negative fraction. This clonotype was sampled from a man younger than 30 in good health. This chain uses TRBV6-6 with TRBJ1-5; D possibly corresponds to TRBD1 (6 bases). The CDR3 nucleotides read TGTGCCAGCAGTCTTAGACAGGGCAATCAGCCCCAGCATTTT. This codes for CASSLRQGNQPQHF.